These T cell receptor beta chains were read from a single sample in a study of HIV-infected patients and healthy controls. TCRdb reprocessed the 5' RACE reads with MiXCR, giving one entry per CDR3 protein. The table lists about 3,900 distinct CDR3 sequences, 28% of them singletons. This specimen consisted of blood, obtained during antiretroviral therapy. The receptors shown here come from an adult with HIV infection. CDR3s include the opening cysteine and the closing phenylalanine or tryptophan. The order of the fields is clone size, V gene, J gene, D gene, CDR3 DNA, CDR3 protein. D genes are given only for firm matches. Clone size is not always given. Where it is, it says once, few, many or a class for expanded clones.

>few|TRBV2|TRBJ2-7|.
TGTGCCAGCAGTAGCGGGCCTCAGGGGATGATCTCCTACGAGCAGTACTTC
CASSSGPQGMISYEQYF
>.|TRBV7-9|TRBJ1-2|.
TGTGCCAGCAGCCCAAGGTCCTTGGGCTATGGCTACACCTTC
CASSPRSLGYGYTF
>medium-sized|TRBV27|TRBJ2-2|.
TGTGCCAGCAATGGGCGGACCGGGGAGCTGTTTTTT
CASNGRTGELFF
>medium-sized|TRBV7-8|TRBJ1-5|TRBD1
TGTGCCAGCAAAGACGGGACAGGGGGCAATCAGCCCCAGCATTTT
CASKDGTGGNQPQHF
>.|TRBV12-3/TRBV12-4|TRBJ2-1|.
TGTGCCAGCAGCCCACCGGGACTGAGGTACAATGAGCAGTTCTTC
CASSPPGLRYNEQFF
>medium-sized|TRBV5-5|TRBJ1-1|.
TGTGCCAGCAGCTCCTCATTAGCCGGACAGAGGAACACTGAAGCTTTCTTT
CASSSSLAGQRNTEAFF
>large|TRBV9|TRBJ1-1|.
TGTGCCAGCAGCCAACGACACCTGAACACTGAAGCTTTCTTT
CASSQRHLNTEAFF
>few|TRBV7-8|TRBJ1-6|.
TGTGCCAGCAGCCCTACGGGGGGCGATTCACCCCTCCACTTT
CASSPTGGDSPLHF
>many|TRBV7-2|TRBJ2-7|.
TGTGCCAGCAGGTTGCTCCGGGCCTCTGGATCCTACGAGCAGTACTTC
CASRLLRASGSYEQYF
>once|TRBV7-3|TRBJ2-7|.
TGTGCCAGCAGCAAGACAGTGGATGGTTCCTACGAGCAGTACTTC
CASSKTVDGSYEQYF
>medium-sized|TRBV29-1|TRBJ2-5|.
TGCAGCGTTGAAAACAGGGTTCTTCAAGAGACCCAGTACTTC
CSVENRVLQETQYF
>.|TRBV5-6|TRBJ2-5|TRBD2
TGTGCCAGCAGCTTGGTTCAGCGGGGGGGGGAGACCCAGTACTTC
CASSLVQRGGETQYF
>medium-sized|TRBV20-1|TRBJ1-3|.
TGCAGTGCTACCTCTGGAAACACCATATATTTT
CSATSGNTIYF
>few|TRBV28|TRBJ1-2|TRBD1
TGTGCCAGCAGTTTAGAGGGACAGGGATACTATGGCTACACCTTC
CASSLEGQGYYGYTF